One sample yielded the 23 T cell receptor beta chains listed below, sequenced in a study of blood T cell repertoires in COVID-19. The repertoire was sequenced with immunoSEQ multiplex PCR; TCRdb's copy has only in-frame clones and lacks some. The repertoire holds about 160,000 clones, about four fifths seen once, with nearly 3.5% in the top ten. The sequencing sample was made of PBMCs or T cells enriched from blood (not recorded which). These receptors were taken from a woman in her fifties or sixties who had recovered from COVID-19.

This chain uses TRBV19 with TRBJ1-4, with D uncertain. Germline-derived CDR1 and CDR2 are LNHDA and SQIVND (reference sequence). This CDR3 contains 16 residues. Trimming shortened V by 2 bases and J by 8 bases, and 18 bases separated the two germline ends. CDR3 loop: CASSIRFGSPWEKLFF. CDR3 in DNA: TGTGCCAGTAGTATAAGATTCGGGTCCCCCTGGGAAAAACTGTTTTTT.

J is TRBJ1-1 and V is TRBV5-1, with D perhaps matching TRBD1 (6 bases). The length of the CDR3 is 13 residues. Germline loops: CDR1 SGHRS, CDR2 YFSETQ. The ends were cut back, 2 bases at V and 4 bases at J, with 9 bases in the middle. The CDR3 DNA reads as TGCGCCAGCAGCTTCACAGGGTCCACTGAAGCTTTCTTT. Translating it yields CASSFTGSTEAFF.

CDR3 sequence (DNA): TGTGCCAGCAGTCCTCAGCCTAGCGGGGCCCTGATTTTGGGGGATACGCAGTATTTT. This sequence encodes CASSPQPSGALILGDTQYF. The rearrangement links TRBV21-1 to TRBJ2-3; TRBD2, the table's D call, lacks a check against the DNA. TRBV21-1 is marked as a pseudogene. The CDR3 runs 19 residues.

This rearrangement joins TRBV3-1 (or the pseudogene TRBV3-2) to TRBJ2-1, with D perhaps TRBD2 (7 bases). The CDR3 is 17 amino acids. Trimming left V 1 base short and J 4 bases short, with 17 bases between. The germline gives CDR1 LGHDT, CDR2 YNNKEL (reference sequence). CDR3 sequence (DNA): TGTGCCAGCAGCCAAGTCTTATCGGGGGGCCCTTACAATGAGCAGTTCTTC. It is translated as CASSQVLSGGPYNEQFF.

V gene TRBV21-1 combines with J gene TRBJ2-3; TRBD1 was called by the table and not checked on the DNA. TRBV21-1 counts as a pseudogene. The CDR3 spans 13 residues. The CDR3: CASSIQAGDTQYF. For the CDR3, the DNA is TGTGCCAGCAGCATCCAGGCTGGGGATACGCAGTATTTT.

The chain recombines TRBV14 with TRBJ2-5; 9 bases map to TRBD2. Losses at the gene ends were 0 bases for V and 2 bases for J; bases not matched to a gene: 13. The germline gives CDR1 SGHDN, CDR2 FVKESK. The CDR3 spans 19 residues. As DNA, the CDR3 is TGTGCCAGCAGCCAAGAACCCTCGGGGCTAGCGGGGAATCAAGAGACCCAGTACTTC. Protein product: CASSQEPSGLAGNQETQYF.

CDR3 protein: CASGLVGGGIYEQYF. CDR3 in DNA: TGTGCTAGTGGTTTGGTAGGTGGGGGGATTTACGAGCAGTACTTC. The J gene is TRBJ2-7, the V gene TRBV12-5, with a tentative D call TRBD2 (6 bases). Trimming stripped 0 bases from V and 4 bases from J, with 13 bases between. The CDR3 is 15 residues long. Germline V gives CDR1 LGHNT, CDR2 FRNRAP.

CDR3 DNA: TGTGCCAGCAGCCACCCTCTAGCGGGCCTCCAAGAGACCCAGTACTTC. Encoded protein: CASSHPLAGLQETQYF. This chain links TRBV5-6 with TRBJ2-5; 8 nucleotides agree with TRBD2. This CDR3 is 16 amino acids long. The germline CDR1 and CDR2 sequences are SGHDT and YYEEEE. J was trimmed by 1 base and V by 4 bases; bases with no gene match: 9.

The chain employs TRBV18 and TRBJ1-4; no definite D call. Germline V gene sequence: CDR1 KGHSH, CDR2 LQKENI. This CDR3 has 16 residues. The V gene lost 3 bases and the J gene lost 8 bases, with 19 bases spanning the gap. CDR3 loop: CASSPAEVGFTEKLFF. In DNA form, the CDR3 reads TGTGCCAGCTCACCGGCGGAGGTGGGCTTTACGGAAAAACTGTTTTTT.

This clone was counted a few times. The rearrangement uses TRBV5-1 and TRBJ2-5; D call uncertain. The CDR3 sequence is 13 residues long. With 7 bases removed from V and 4 bases from J, the gap between germline ends came to 14 bases. CDR1 SGHRS and CDR2 YFSETQ come from the germline V gene. The CDR3 bases are TGCGCCAGCTCCACCGGGTCCGGAGAGACCCAGTACTTC. Protein product: CASSTGSGETQYF.

The chain recombines TRBV5-4 with TRBJ1-3, with unresolved D. CDR3 length: 16 residues. Trimming took 4 bases from V and 0 from J, leaving 14 bases between them. Germline V CDR1 and CDR2: SGHNT, YYREEE (reference sequence). The CDR3 spells CASSPDPGSSGNTIYF. The CDR3 nucleotides are TGTGCCAGCAGCCCCGACCCTGGGAGCTCTGGAAACACCATATATTTT.

This sequence joins TRBV7-2 and TRBJ2-3; D uncertain. V lost 1 base, J lost 6 bases, and 14 bases lay in between. The CDR3 is 15 amino acids. The germline gives CDR1 SGHTA, CDR2 FQGNSA. The CDR3 DNA reads TGTGCCAGCAGCTTAGTGACCACCTCGCGGGATACGCAGTATTTT. Its translation is CASSLVTTSRDTQYF.

This clone is a singleton in its sample. V gene TRBV12-5 combines with J gene TRBJ2-5; 15 bases match TRBD2. The CDR3 contains 20 residues. The germline V gene encodes CDR1 LGHNT and CDR2 FRNRAP. J was trimmed by 3 bases and V by 0 bases; bases with no gene match: 11. The CDR3 DNA reads as TGTGCTAGTGGTTTGGTAGGGAAGGGGACTAGCGGGGGGTCGGAAGAGACCCAGTACTTC. It codes for CASGLVGKGTSGGSEETQYF.

This chain uses TRBV4-1 with TRBJ1-5, with D perhaps matching TRBD1 (6 bases). CDR1 is MGHRA, CDR2 YSYEKL, per germline. The CDR3 extends over 15 amino acids. Trimming left V 4 bases short and J 5 bases short, with 15 bases between. In nucleotides, the CDR3 is TGCGCCAGCAGCCCAGAAGAACAGGGTTATCAGCCCCAGCATTTT. It codes for CASSPEEQGYQPQHF.

The V call is TRBV23-1, the J call TRBJ1-1; no firm D call. TRBV23-1 is an ORF, and what it does is uncertain. The CDR3 runs to 15 residues. Trimming removed 2 bases at V and 1 base at J, with 11 bases between. The CDR3 DNA reads TGCGCCAGCAGTCAACAGAGACTACAGAACACTGAAGCTTTCTTT. This encodes CASSQQRLQNTEAFF.

The chain joins TRBV9 to TRBJ1-6, with D tentatively TRBD1 (6 bases). V shed 0 bases and J shed 9 bases, with 10 bases lying between them. Germline-derived CDR1 and CDR2 are SGDLS and YYNGEE. This CDR3 has 14 amino acids. Written as DNA, the CDR3 is TGTGCCAGCAGCGTAGACAGGGCGAGTTCACCCCTCCACTTT. It yields the protein CASSVDRASSPLHF. Looking up the rest from reference TRBV9 and TRBJ1-6 gives the full variable domain: DSGVTQTPKHLITATGQRVTLRCSPRSGDLSVYWYQQSLDQGLQFLIQYYNGEERAKGNILERFSAQQFPDLHSELNLSSLELGDSALYFCASSVDRASSPLHFGNGTRLTVT.

The gene calls are TRBV2 and TRBJ1-4; D call uncertain. CDR3 length equals 13 residues. Trimming removed 0 bases from V and 11 bases from J, with 10 bases in between. Germline assignment: CDR1 SNHLY and CDR2 FYNNEI. CDR3 DNA: TGTGCCAGCAGTGAAGCGCAATTACAGAAACTGTTTTTT. Translating gives CASSEAQLQKLFF. The variable domain in full, with the rest retrieved from reference TRBV2 and TRBJ1-4, is EPEVTQTPSHQVTQMGQEVILRCVPISNHLYFYWYRQILGQKVEFLVSFYNNEISEKSEIFDDQFSVERPDGSNFTLKIRSTKLEDSAMYFCASSEAQLQKLFFGSGTQLSVL.

This clone was detected only once. The DNA for the CDR3 is TGTGCCAGCAGCTTTGTCGCCCCTGGACTTCTAGCGGGGGGTCCGGAGACCCAGTACTTC. Translated: CASSFVAPGLLAGGPETQYF. This chain links TRBV12-1 with TRBJ2-5; the D call in the table, TRBD2, was not verified against the DNA. TRBV12-1 has pseudogene status. The CDR3 runs to 20 residues.

V usage is TRBV6-5 and J usage is TRBJ1-1, with D unresolved. CDR1 is MNHEY and CDR2 is SVGAGI in the germline V gene. V was cut by 2 bases and J by 6 bases, with 10 bases left in between. The CDR3 contains 13 residues. CDR3 residues: CASSYDSRAEAFF. CDR3 nucleotide sequence: TGTGCCAGCAGTTACGACTCCCGAGCTGAAGCTTTCTTT.

This chain joins TRBV15 and TRBJ1-5; possible D gene TRBD1, 5 bases. With 4 bases removed from V and 6 bases from J, the gap between germline ends came to 10 bases. Germline V gene data show CDR1 as LNHNV and CDR2 as YYDKDF (reference sequence). The CDR3 runs to 13 residues. This CDR3 reads CATSTREAQPQHF. CDR3 coding DNA: TGTGCCACCAGCACCAGGGAAGCTCAGCCCCAGCATTTT.

This sequence joins TRBV4-2 and TRBJ2-3, with 9 bases aligning to TRBD1. V lost 2 bases to trimming and J lost 1 base; unmatched junction nucleotides: 4. The germline CDR1 and CDR2 sequences are LGHNA and YNFKEQ. The CDR3 contains 16 residues. The CDR3 DNA reads as TGTGCCAGCAGCCAAAACAGGGGGCGAGGCACAGATACGCAGTATTTT. It yields the protein CASSQNRGRGTDTQYF.

The chain recombines TRBV6-7 with TRBJ1-2; no firm D call. TRBV6-7 is known as an ORF, though its function is uncertain. V lost 4 bases, J lost 12 bases, and 15 bases lay in between. This CDR3 has 12 residues. The CDR3 sequence is CASSSEKAKHTF. The CDR3 DNA sequence: TGTGCCAGCAGTTCCGAAAAAGCCAAACACACCTTC.

The table lists this clone with a few counts. The rearrangement links TRBV21-1 to TRBJ2-2; the table's D gene call, TRBD2, was not cross checked with the DNA. TRBV21-1 is deemed a pseudogene. There are 18 residues in the CDR3. The CDR3 coding sequence is TGTGCCAGCAGCAAAAATGCCGGGGGGGGGACACCGCCCGGGGAGCTGTTTTTT. Its translation is CASSKNAGGGTPPGELFF.